Following are 8 T cell receptor beta chains from one sample sequenced in a study of T-cell memory formation after mild COVID-19. A single record per CDR3 protein comes from TCRdb applying MiXCR to the 5' RACE reads. The sample carries approximately 430,000 distinct CDR3 sequences, 20% to 25% recorded once. Sequencing input: PBMCs or a T cell subset sorted from them (not recorded which). Receptor source: an adult woman who had mild COVID-19 (a few samples of this study predate the infection). Cell type and time point are not known.

This clonotype was detected only a few times. V gene TRBV7-8 combines with J gene TRBJ2-4; perhaps TRBD2 as D (5 bases). Trimming removed 1 base from V and 7 bases from J, with 11 bases in between. The CDR3 covers 14 residues. Looked up from germline, CDR1 is SGHVS and CDR2 is FQNEAQ. CDR3 region: CASSLGRGSNIQYF. CDR3 nucleotide sequence: TGTGCCAGCAGCTTAGGTCGGGGTTCGAACATTCAGTACTTC.

The chain has TRBV29-1 and TRBJ1-5, with 8 positions matching TRBD1. The V gene's germline CDR1 is SQVTM and CDR2 ANQGSEA. The CDR3 spans 13 residues. The junction had 6 bases not matched to a gene; V was cut back by 4 bases and J by 7 bases. The CDR3 here is CSVGSGGRQPQHF. Written as DNA, the CDR3 is TGCAGCGTTGGATCAGGGGGCAGGCAGCCCCAGCATTTT. Combining the CDR3 with reference TRBV29-1 and TRBJ1-5 gives the whole variable domain SAVISQKPSRDICQRGTSLTIQCQVDSQVTMMFWYRQQPGQSLTLIATANQGSEATYESGFVIDKFPISRPNLTFSTLTVSNMSPEDSSIYLCSVGSGGRQPQHFGDGTRLSIL.

This chain joins TRBV30 and TRBJ2-1, with D tentatively TRBD2 (6 bases). The V and J ends lost 3 bases and 0 bases respectively, with 12 bases between them. The CDR3 totals 15 residues. Germline CDR1 is GTSNPN and CDR2 is SVGIG (reference sequence). CDR3 sequence: CAWSALGGSYNEQFF. CDR3 sequence (DNA): TGTGCCTGGAGCGCCCTCGGGGGCTCCTACAATGAGCAGTTCTTC.

The gene calls are TRBV12-3 or TRBV12-4 and TRBJ1-1; the D gene is possibly TRBD1 (6 bases). This CDR3 is built from 15 residues. The V gene lost 6 bases and the J gene lost 4 bases, with 18 bases spanning the gap. The CDR3: CASSPIRGVGTEAFF. The CDR3 DNA is TGTGCCAGCAGCCCAATAAGGGGGGTTGGCACTGAAGCTTTCTTT.

The chain employs TRBV30 and TRBJ2-7; no definite D call. CDR1 GTSNPN and CDR2 SVGIG come from the germline V gene (reference sequence). Trimming removed 2 bases from V and 0 bases from J, with 5 bases in between. The CDR3 length is 12 residues. This CDR3 is CAWSPYSYEQYF. The CDR3 coding sequence is TGTGCCTGGAGTCCCTACTCCTACGAGCAGTACTTC.

V usage is TRBV5-1 and J usage is TRBJ1-1; 8 bases map to TRBD1. With V trimmed by 1 base and J by 4 bases, 6 bases remained unmatched. CDR1 and CDR2 from the germline V gene are SGHRS and YFSETQ. The CDR3 covers 15 residues. The CDR3 DNA sequence: TGCGCCAGCAGCTTGCCCGGGACAGGAGGCACTGAAGCTTTCTTT. Protein product: CASSLPGTGGTEAFF.

The rearrangement links TRBV3-1 to TRBJ1-1; TRBD1 aligns across 7 bases. The CDR3 extends over 12 amino acids. Germline V gene data show CDR1 as LGHDT and CDR2 as YNNKEL (reference sequence). J gave up 10 bases and V 0 bases, and 2 bases lay outside the gene matches. CDR3 DNA sequence: TGTGCCAGCAGCCAAGATCAGGGGGGAGCTTTCTTT. This encodes CASSQDQGGAFF.

This chain joins TRBV11-1 and TRBJ2-1, with TRBD2 matching over 12 bases. The CDR3 consists of 16 residues. The ends lost 3 bases at V and 2 bases at J; junction bases unmatched: 2. CDR1 is SGHAT and CDR2 is FQDESV in the germline V gene (reference sequence). The CDR3 protein is CASSFRLAGAYNEQFF. Here the CDR3 DNA reads TGTGCCAGCAGCTTTCGACTAGCGGGAGCCTACAATGAGCAGTTCTTC.